These 22 T cell receptor beta chains originate from one sample sequenced in a study of blood T cells in healthy people across ages. Combining a sample-barcoded 5' primer with a J-beta primer mix, a second PCR ran for about 7 to 11 cycles. TCRdb re-derived calls from the 5' RACE reads in MiXCR, one entry per CDR3 protein. The sample lists 1.5 million to 2 million distinct CDR3 sequences; over 25% were seen once. Sequenced: blood. The receptor set was obtained from a woman in her thirties in good health.

This clonotype has just a few counts. The chain uses TRBV6-8 and TRBJ2-1; 7 positions match TRBD2. This CDR3 has 15 amino acids. The germline V gene encodes CDR1 MNHGY and CDR2 SAAAGT. Trimming cost V 8 bases and J 5 bases; bases outside gene matches: 12. The CDR3 protein is CASDIRGETDNEQFF. DNA of the CDR3: TGTGCCAGCGATATTCGGGGGGAAACGGACAATGAGCAGTTCTTC.

This clonotype was seen ten or more times. The chain links TRBV4-3 to TRBJ2-4, with 7 bases matching TRBD2. The CDR3 extends over 17 amino acids. Looked up from germline, CDR1 is LGHNA and CDR2 is YSLEER. Trimming took 1 base from V and 5 from J; bases not matched to a gene: 11. The CDR3 reads CASSQGWSGGFENIQYF. In nucleotides, the CDR3 is TGCGCCAGCAGCCAAGGGTGGTCGGGAGGCTTCGAAAACATTCAGTACTTC.

V is TRBV12-3 or TRBV12-4 and J is TRBJ2-7; TRBD2 agrees at 15 bases. This CDR3 has 14 amino acids. J gave up 10 bases and V 7 bases, and 8 bases lay outside the gene matches. The CDR3 is CASTEGTSGGRQYF. The DNA for the CDR3 is TGTGCCAGCACCGAAGGGACTAGCGGGGGGAGACAGTACTTC.

The genes are TRBV7-2 and TRBJ1-2; D unclear. Trimming cost V 1 base and J 8 bases, with 14 bases left between them. The length of the CDR3 is 14 residues. CDR1 and CDR2 (germline): SGHTA, FQGNSA. DNA of the CDR3: TGTGCCAGCAGCTTAGACGGCAGACCTATGGGCTACACCTTC. Translating it yields CASSLDGRPMGYTF.

This rearrangement joins TRBV7-6 to TRBJ2-1, with D perhaps matching TRBD1 (5 bases). The CDR3 is 16 amino acids. Germline loops: CDR1 SGHVS, CDR2 FNYEAQ. The V end lost 5 bases, the J end lost 7 bases, and 21 bases lay between the germline ends. The CDR3 DNA follows: TGTGCCAGCAGCGAGTTCCAGGGCCGGACAACAAATGAGCAGTTCTTC. This codes for CASSEFQGRTTNEQFF.

This clonotype was seen more than once but under ten times. The chain joins TRBV11-2 to TRBJ2-5; 8 nucleotides match TRBD2. The length of the CDR3 is 14 residues. With V trimmed by 5 bases and J by 7 bases, 9 bases remained unmatched. CDR1 and CDR2 (germline): SGHAT, FQNNGV. Written as DNA, the CDR3 is TGTGCCAGCAGCCTGAGCGGGAGTGGTGGGACCCAGTACTTC. Its translation is CASSLSGSGGTQYF. Based on the CDR3 plus reference TRBV11-2 and TRBJ2-5, the full variable domain is EAGVAQSPRYKIIEKRQSVAFWCNPISGHATLYWYQQILGQGPKLLIQFQNNGVVDDSQLPKDRFSAERLKGVDSTLKIQPAKLEDSAVYLCASSLSGSGGTQYFGPGTRLLVL.

The rearrangement joins TRBV5-6 to TRBJ2-7; D is possibly TRBD2 (7 bases). The CDR3 contains 15 residues. V lost 4 bases, J lost 2 bases, and 16 bases lay in between. Germline CDR1 is SGHDT and CDR2 is YYEEEE. Here the CDR3 DNA reads TGTGCCAGCAGCCTGGGACGGGGGGCACCCTACGAGCAGTACTTC. Protein sequence: CASSLGRGAPYEQYF.

CDR3 region: CASSLADTYEQYF. The CDR3 DNA reads TGTGCCAGCAGTTTAGCGGATACCTACGAGCAGTACTTC. The chain couples TRBV27 to TRBJ2-7; D is undetermined. The germline V gene has CDR1 MNHEY and CDR2 SMNVEV (reference sequence). The CDR3 loop spans 13 amino acids. V was trimmed by 2 bases and J by 2 bases, leaving 7 bases between them.

The table lists this clonotype with a few counts. This sequence joins TRBV5-1 and TRBJ2-5; no definite D call. The germline V and J ends were trimmed by 9 bases and 2 bases, with 14 bases remaining between them. Germline values: CDR1 SGHRS, CDR2 YFSETQ. This CDR3 is 13 amino acids long. In DNA, the CDR3 is TGCGCCACCTACCAGGACCGTCAAGAGACCCAGTACTTC. It translates to CATYQDRQETQYF.

This clonotype was found a few times. The rearrangement joins TRBV7-9 to TRBJ1-1, with D possibly being TRBD1 (5 bases). Germline V gene lookup returns CDR1 SEHNR and CDR2 FQNEAQ (reference sequence). CDR3 length: 16 residues. The V gene lost 6 bases and the J gene lost 1 base, with 18 bases spanning the gap. CDR3 residues: CASRTGTTKANTEAFF. CDR3 bases: TGTGCCAGCAGGACCGGGACGACCAAGGCGAACACTGAAGCTTTCTTT. The whole variable domain, remainder taken from reference TRBV7-9 and TRBJ1-1, is DTGVSQNPRHKITKRGQNVTFRCDPISEHNRLYWYRQTLGQGPEFLTYFQNEAQLEKSRLLSDRFSAERPKGSFSTLEIQRTEQGDSAMYLCASRTGTTKANTEAFFGQGTRLTVV.

The chain has TRBV20-1 and TRBJ2-4; D assignment may be TRBD1 or TRBD2 (5 bases each). The CDR3 totals 19 residues. Germline CDR1 is DFQATT and CDR2 is SNEGSKA (reference sequence). The ends were cut back, 1 base at V and 0 bases at J, with 22 bases in the middle. The DNA of the CDR3 is TGCAGTGCTAGAGGGGGGACGGCAGATCCTAACCTAGCCAAAAACATTCAGTACTTC. This gives the protein CSARGGTADPNLAKNIQYF.

The genes are TRBV24-1 and TRBJ2-5; 10 nucleotides line up with TRBD1. This CDR3 is built from 14 residues. The junction had 4 bases not matched to a gene; V was cut back by 7 bases and J by 3 bases. CDR1 is KGHDR and CDR2 is SFDVKD in the germline V gene. CDR3 bases: TGTGCCACCAGCACGGGGACAGGGGAAGAGACCCAGTACTTC. Amino acids: CATSTGTGEETQYF.

Only a few counts were recorded for this clonotype. This sequence joins TRBV5-8 and TRBJ2-7; D gene unclear. Trimming stripped 5 bases from V and 4 bases from J, with 13 bases between. From germline, CDR1 is SGHTS and CDR2 YDEGEE. The CDR3 extends over 13 amino acids. CDR3 nucleotides: TGTGCCAGCAGGCCTACAGCCGAATACGAGCAGTACTTC. This encodes CASRPTAEYEQYF.

The rearrangement joins TRBV18 to TRBJ2-7; D not resolved. The CDR3 totals 15 residues. V was pared by 3 bases and J by 0 bases, with 12 bases between. Germline V gene sequence: CDR1 KGHSH, CDR2 LQKENI. The CDR3 protein is CASSPSADSSYEQYF. The CDR3 DNA reads TGTGCCAGCTCACCCTCCGCGGATAGCTCCTACGAGCAGTACTTC.

This clonotype was observed a handful of times. The gene calls are TRBV3-1 and TRBJ1-1; no clear D. Germline lookup yields CDR1 LGHDT and CDR2 YNNKEL (reference sequence). V was shortened by 1 base and J by 9 bases, with 9 bases between the two germline ends. The CDR3 runs 12 residues. CDR3 amino acids: CASSQVGNQAFF. The CDR3 DNA is TGTGCCAGCAGCCAAGTGGGCAACCAAGCTTTCTTT. Using reference TRBV3-1 and TRBJ1-1 for the parts outside the CDR3, the full variable domain is DTAVSQTPKYLVTQMGNDKSIKCEQNLGHDTMYWYKQDSKKFLKIMFSYNNKELIINETVPNRFSPKSPDKAHLNLHINSLELGDSAVYFCASSQVGNQAFFGQGTRLTVV.

In its sample, this clonotype was seen a few times. Just one base apart from a much larger clone, this may be a read error. CDR3: CASSVEGSFSYEQYF. In DNA form, the CDR3 reads TGTGCCAGCAGCGTAGAGGGGAGCTTCTCCTACGAGCAGTACTTC. V and J are TRBV9 and TRBJ2-7; D may correspond to TRBD1 or TRBD2 (5 bases each). Per the germline V gene, CDR1 is SGDLS and CDR2 is YYNGEE. CDR3 length equals 15 residues. Trimming took 0 bases from V and 0 from J, leaving 10 bases between them.

In its sample, this clonotype was seen many times. This chain uses TRBV6-5 with TRBJ2-5; perhaps TRBD2 as D (6 bases). This CDR3 is built from 15 residues. The germline V gene encodes CDR1 MNHEY and CDR2 SVGAGI. The V end was cut by 6 bases, the J end by 6 bases, with 20 bases between. DNA for the CDR3: TGTGCCAGCAGACTAGATCGGGACTTCGGAAAGACCCAGTACTTC. Its translation: CASRLDRDFGKTQYF.

The chain employs TRBV6-1 and TRBJ1-4, with 9 nucleotides matching TRBD1. This CDR3 region has 14 residues. Germline V gene lookup returns CDR1 MNHNS and CDR2 SASEGT. V lost 4 bases to trimming and J lost 8 bases; unmatched junction nucleotides: 5. The CDR3 DNA is TGTGCCAGCAGTGCGACAGGGGGAAGGGAAAAACTGTTTTTT. Protein sequence: CASSATGGREKLFF.

This clonotype was observed a few times. The chain recombines TRBV5-1 with TRBJ2-4, with D possibly TRBD2 on 5 matching bases. V was cut by 5 bases and J by 1 base, with 10 bases left in between. From germline, CDR1 is SGHRS and CDR2 YFSETQ. The CDR3 covers 14 residues. The chain's CDR3 is CASRGDLAKNIQYF. In nucleotides, the CDR3 is TGCGCCAGCAGGGGAGACCTGGCCAAAAACATTCAGTACTTC.

This sequence joins TRBV7-9 and TRBJ2-1; maybe TRBD1 (5 bases). Germline V gene sequence: CDR1 SEHNR, CDR2 FQNEAQ (reference sequence). Trimming removed 3 bases from V and 6 bases from J, with 18 bases in between. This CDR3 comprises 16 residues. The CDR3 protein is CASSLGVLTRVNEQFF. The CDR3 coding sequence is TGTGCCAGCAGCTTGGGCGTGCTAACCAGGGTCAATGAGCAGTTCTTC.

In this sample, this clonotype turned up many times. The chain links TRBV20-1 to TRBJ2-1; 11 bases line up with TRBD2. The J segment lost 5 bases and the V segment lost 4 bases, leaving 7 bases of the junction unmatched. The CDR3 spans 15 residues. CDR1 and CDR2 from the germline V gene are DFQATT and SNEGSKA (reference sequence). This chain's CDR3 is CSAKTTSGGHNEQFF. In DNA form, the CDR3 reads TGCAGTGCTAAGACTACTAGCGGGGGACACAATGAGCAGTTCTTC.

In the case of this clonotype: This may come from a read error, since a much larger clone is one base off. This sequence joins TRBV28 and TRBJ2-6; D is perhaps TRBD1 (5 bases). The CDR3 length is 19 residues. Germline V gives CDR1 MDHEN, CDR2 SYDVKM. The CDR3 loop reads CASSLSIGLGASGADVLTF. CDR3 DNA: TGTGCCAGCAGTTTATCCATTGGTCTTGGGGCCTCTGGGGCCGACGTCCTGACTTTC. The full variable domain, completed using reference TRBV28 and TRBJ2-6, is DVKVTQSSRYLVKRTGEKVFLECVQDMDHENMFWYRQDPGLGLRLIYFSYDVKMKEKGDIPEGYSVSREKKERFSLILESASTNQTSMYLCASSLSIGLGASGADVLTFGAGSRLTVL.